This T cell receptor beta chain originates from a study of shared clonotypes between healthy human individuals. As for the study in general: Samples came from two female and a few male donors aged 18 to 49.

Germline V gene data show CDR1 as KGHSH and CDR2 as LQKENI. There are 13 residues in the CDR3. The V end lost 6 bases, the J end lost 7 bases, and 13 bases lay between the germline ends. Naive-designated CD8 cells lacked CD45RO, were positively enriched for CCR7, and omitted terminally differentiated effector memory CD45RA+ cells. The authors loaded about 200 ng DNA, roughly 27,000 T cell genomes, into sorted-subset replicate PCRs. TCRdb keeps only in-frame clones here, not all; method: immunoSEQ multiplex PCR. Among just over 2,000,000 clones, just under 95% were seen once, and the ten largest hold 0.85% to 1.2%.

The sequence came from a man aged 18 to 30 in good health. Sequenced material: naive CD8+ T cells sorted from blood. The chain joins TRBV18 to TRBJ1-5; tentatively, D is TRBD1 (6 bases). CDR3 in amino acids: CASSIVQGQPQHF. The CDR3 nucleotides are TGTGCCAGCTCCATTGTCCAGGGGCAGCCCCAGCATTTT.